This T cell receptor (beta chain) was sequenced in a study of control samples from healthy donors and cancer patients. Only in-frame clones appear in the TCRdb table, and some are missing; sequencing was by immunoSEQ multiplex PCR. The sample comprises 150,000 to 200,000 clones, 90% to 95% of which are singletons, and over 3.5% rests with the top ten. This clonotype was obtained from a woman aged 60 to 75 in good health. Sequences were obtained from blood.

The CDR3 DNA is TGTGCCAGCAGCTTAGTGCGGCAGGGTAACGGCTACACCTTC. Its translation: CASSLVRQGNGYTF. The chain recombines TRBV7-2 with TRBJ1-2; TRBD1 is a possible D gene (5 bases). The CDR3 is 14 residues long. Trimming shortened V by 1 base and J by 8 bases, and 14 bases separated the two germline ends. Germline lookup yields CDR1 SGHTA and CDR2 FQGNSA.